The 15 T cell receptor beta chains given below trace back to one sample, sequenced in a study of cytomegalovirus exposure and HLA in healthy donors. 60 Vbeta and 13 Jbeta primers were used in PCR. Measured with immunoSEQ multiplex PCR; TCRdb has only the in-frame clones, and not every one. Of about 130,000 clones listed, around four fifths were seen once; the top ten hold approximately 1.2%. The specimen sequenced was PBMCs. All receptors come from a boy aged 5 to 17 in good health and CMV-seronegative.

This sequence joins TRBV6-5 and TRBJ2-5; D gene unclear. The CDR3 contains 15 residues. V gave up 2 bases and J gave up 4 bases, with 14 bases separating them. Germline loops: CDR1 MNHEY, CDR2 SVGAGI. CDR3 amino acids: CASSYVPAVGETQYF. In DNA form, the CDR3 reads TGTGCCAGCAGTTACGTACCCGCGGTCGGAGAGACCCAGTACTTC.

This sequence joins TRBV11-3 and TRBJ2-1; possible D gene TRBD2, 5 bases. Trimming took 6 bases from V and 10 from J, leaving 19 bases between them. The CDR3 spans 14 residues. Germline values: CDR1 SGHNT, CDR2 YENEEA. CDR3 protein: CASSYLLGPGEQFF. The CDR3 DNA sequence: TGTGCCAGCAGTTATCTCCTGGGTCCGGGGGAGCAGTTCTTC.

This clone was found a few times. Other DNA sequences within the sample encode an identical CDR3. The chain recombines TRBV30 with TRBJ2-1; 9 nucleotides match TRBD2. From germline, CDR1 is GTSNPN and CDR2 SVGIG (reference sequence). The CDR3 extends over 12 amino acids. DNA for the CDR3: TGTGCGACTAGCGGAGGATACAATGAGCAGTTCTTC. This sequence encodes CATSGGYNEQFF. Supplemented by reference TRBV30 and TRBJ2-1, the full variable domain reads SQTIHQWPATLVQPVGSPLSLECTVEGTSNPNLYWYRQAAGRGLQLLFYSVGIGQISSEVPQNLSASRPQDRQFILSSKKLLLSDSGFYLCATSGGYNEQFFGPGTRLTVL.

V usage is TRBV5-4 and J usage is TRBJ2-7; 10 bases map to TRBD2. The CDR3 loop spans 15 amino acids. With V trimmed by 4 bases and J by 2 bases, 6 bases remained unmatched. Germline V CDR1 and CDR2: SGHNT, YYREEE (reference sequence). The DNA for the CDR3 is TGTGCCAGCAGCCTTCCCAGCGGGGGGGCCTACGAGCAGTACTTC. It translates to CASSLPSGGAYEQYF.

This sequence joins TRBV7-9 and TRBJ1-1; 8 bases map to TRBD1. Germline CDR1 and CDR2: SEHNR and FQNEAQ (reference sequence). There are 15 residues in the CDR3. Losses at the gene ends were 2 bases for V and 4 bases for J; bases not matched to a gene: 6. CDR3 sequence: CASSLWQGASTEAFF. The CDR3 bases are TGTGCCAGCAGCTTATGGCAGGGGGCTTCCACTGAAGCTTTCTTT. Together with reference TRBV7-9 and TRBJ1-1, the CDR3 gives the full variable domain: DTGVSQNPRHKITKRGQNVTFRCDPISEHNRLYWYRQTLGQGPEFLTYFQNEAQLEKSRLLSDRFSAERPKGSFSTLEIQRTEQGDSAMYLCASSLWQGASTEAFFGQGTRLTVV.

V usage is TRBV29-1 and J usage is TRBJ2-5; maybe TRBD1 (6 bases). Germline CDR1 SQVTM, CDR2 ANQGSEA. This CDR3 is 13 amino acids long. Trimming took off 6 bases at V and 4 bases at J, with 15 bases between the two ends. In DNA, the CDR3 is TGCAGCGTGGATACAGGGTGGGGAGAGACCCAGTACTTC. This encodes CSVDTGWGETQYF.

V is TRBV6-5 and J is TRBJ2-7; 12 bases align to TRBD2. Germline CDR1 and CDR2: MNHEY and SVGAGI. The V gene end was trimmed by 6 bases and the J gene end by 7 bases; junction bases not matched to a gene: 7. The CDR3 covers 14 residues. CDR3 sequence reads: CASSRLAGVGEQYF. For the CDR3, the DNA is TGTGCCAGCAGCCGACTAGCGGGAGTAGGGGAGCAGTACTTC.

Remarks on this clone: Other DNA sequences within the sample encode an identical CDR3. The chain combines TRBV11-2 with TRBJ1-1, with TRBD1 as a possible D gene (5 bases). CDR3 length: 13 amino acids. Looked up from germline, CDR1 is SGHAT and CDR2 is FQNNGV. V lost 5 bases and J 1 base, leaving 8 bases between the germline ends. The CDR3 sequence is CASSLDRNTEAFF. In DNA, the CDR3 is TGTGCCAGCAGCCTTGACAGGAACACTGAAGCTTTCTTT.

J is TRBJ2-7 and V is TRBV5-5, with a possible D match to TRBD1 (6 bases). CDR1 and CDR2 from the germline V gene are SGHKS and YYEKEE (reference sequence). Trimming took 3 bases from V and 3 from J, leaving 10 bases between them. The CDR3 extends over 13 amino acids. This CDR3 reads CASSWTDLYEQYF. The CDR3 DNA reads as TGTGCCAGCAGCTGGACAGATCTCTACGAGCAGTACTTC.

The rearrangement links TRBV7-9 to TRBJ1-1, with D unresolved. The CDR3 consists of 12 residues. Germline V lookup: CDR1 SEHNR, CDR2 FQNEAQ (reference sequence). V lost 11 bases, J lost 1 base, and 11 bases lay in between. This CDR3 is CAAATRNTEAFF. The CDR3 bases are TGTGCCGCGGCTACCAGGAACACTGAAGCTTTCTTT.

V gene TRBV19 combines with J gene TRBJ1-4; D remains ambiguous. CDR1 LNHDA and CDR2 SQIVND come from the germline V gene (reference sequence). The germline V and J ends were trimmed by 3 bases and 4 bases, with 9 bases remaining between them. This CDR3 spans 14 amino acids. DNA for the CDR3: TGTGCCAGTAGTATTTCGTGGAGTAATGAAAAACTGTTTTTT. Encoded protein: CASSISWSNEKLFF.

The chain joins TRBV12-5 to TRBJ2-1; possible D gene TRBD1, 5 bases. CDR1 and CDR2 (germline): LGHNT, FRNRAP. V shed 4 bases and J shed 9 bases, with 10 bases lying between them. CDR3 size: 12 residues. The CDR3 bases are TGTGCTAGTGGTTCAGGGTCGCCTGAGCAGTTCTTC. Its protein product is CASGSGSPEQFF. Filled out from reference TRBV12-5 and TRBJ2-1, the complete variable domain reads DARVTQTPRHKVTEMGQEVTMRCQPILGHNTVFWYRQTMMQGLELLAYFRNRAPLDDSGMPKDRFSAEMPDATLATLKIQPSEPRDSAVYFCASGSGSPEQFFGPGTRLTVL.

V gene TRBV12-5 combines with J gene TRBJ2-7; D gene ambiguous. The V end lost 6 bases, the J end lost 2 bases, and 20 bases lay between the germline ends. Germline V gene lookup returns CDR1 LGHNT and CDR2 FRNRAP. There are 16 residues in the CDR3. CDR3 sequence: CASGTPLTPGPYEQYF. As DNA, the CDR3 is TGTGCTAGTGGCACCCCCCTGACCCCAGGTCCCTACGAGCAGTACTTC.

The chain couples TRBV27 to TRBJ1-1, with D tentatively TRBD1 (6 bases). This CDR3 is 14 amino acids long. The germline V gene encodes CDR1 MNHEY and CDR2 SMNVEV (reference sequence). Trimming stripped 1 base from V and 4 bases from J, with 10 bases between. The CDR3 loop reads CASSLYVGGTEAFF. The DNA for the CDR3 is TGTGCCAGCAGTTTATATGTAGGGGGCACTGAAGCTTTCTTT.

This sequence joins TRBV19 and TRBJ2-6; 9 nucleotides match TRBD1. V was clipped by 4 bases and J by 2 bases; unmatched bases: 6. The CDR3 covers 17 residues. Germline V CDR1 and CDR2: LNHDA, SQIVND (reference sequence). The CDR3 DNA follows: TGTGCCAGTAGTAAACAGGGGGCGGTTGCTGGGGCCAACGTCCTGACTTTC. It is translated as CASSKQGAVAGANVLTF.